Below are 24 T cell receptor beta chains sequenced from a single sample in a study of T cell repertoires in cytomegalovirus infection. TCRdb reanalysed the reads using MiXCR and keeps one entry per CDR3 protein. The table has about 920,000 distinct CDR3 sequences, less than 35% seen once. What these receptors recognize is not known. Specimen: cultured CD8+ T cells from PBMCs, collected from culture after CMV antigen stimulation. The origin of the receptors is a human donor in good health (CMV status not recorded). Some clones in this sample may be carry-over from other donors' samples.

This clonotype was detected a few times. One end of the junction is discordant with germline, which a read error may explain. The CDR3 here is CASSEELAGGDQETQYF. CDR3 DNA: TGCGCCAGCAGCGAAGAACTAGCGGGGGGGGACCAAGAGACCCAGTACTTC. The genes are TRBV4-1 and TRBJ2-5, with 13 bases fitting TRBD2. This CDR3 spans 17 amino acids. Germline V gene sequence: CDR1 MGHRA, CDR2 YSYEKL.

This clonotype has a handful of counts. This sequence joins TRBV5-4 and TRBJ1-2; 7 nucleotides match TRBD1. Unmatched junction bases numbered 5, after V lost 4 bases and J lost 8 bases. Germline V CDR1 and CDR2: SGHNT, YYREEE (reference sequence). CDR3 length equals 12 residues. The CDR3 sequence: CASSQGGPGYTF. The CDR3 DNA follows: TGTGCCAGCAGCCAGGGGGGCCCAGGCTACACCTTC.

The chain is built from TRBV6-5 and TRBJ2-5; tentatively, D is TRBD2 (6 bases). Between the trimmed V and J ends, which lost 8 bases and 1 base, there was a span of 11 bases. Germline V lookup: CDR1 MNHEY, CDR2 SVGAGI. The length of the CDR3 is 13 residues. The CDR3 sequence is CASGLAAQETQYF. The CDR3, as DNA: TGTGCCAGCGGATTAGCGGCCCAAGAGACCCAGTACTTC.

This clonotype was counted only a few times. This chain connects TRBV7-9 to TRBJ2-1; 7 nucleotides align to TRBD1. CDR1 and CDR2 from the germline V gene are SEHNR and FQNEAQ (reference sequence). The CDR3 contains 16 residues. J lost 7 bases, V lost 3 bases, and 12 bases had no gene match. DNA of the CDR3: TGTGCCAGCAGCTTGCAACCGGGACAGCCGGGGAATGAGCAGTTCTTC. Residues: CASSLQPGQPGNEQFF.

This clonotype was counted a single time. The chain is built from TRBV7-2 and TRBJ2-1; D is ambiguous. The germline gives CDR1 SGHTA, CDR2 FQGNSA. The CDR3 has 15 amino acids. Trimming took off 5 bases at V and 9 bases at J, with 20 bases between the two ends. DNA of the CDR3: TGTGCCAGCAGCCCAGCGACATGGTCCTCGGGTGAGCAGTTCTTC. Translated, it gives CASSPATWSSGEQFF.

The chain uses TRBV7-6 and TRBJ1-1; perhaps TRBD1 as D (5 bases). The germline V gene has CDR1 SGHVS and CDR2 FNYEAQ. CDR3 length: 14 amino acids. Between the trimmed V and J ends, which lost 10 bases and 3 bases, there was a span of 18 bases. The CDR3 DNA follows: TGTGCCAACAGTCAACGGGGGGATTACACTGAAGCTTTCTTT. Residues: CANSQRGDYTEAFF.

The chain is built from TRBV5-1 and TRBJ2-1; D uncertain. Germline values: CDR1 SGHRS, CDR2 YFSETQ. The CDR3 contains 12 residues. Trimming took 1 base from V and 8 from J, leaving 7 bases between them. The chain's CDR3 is CASSLYDDEQFF. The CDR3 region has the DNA TGCGCCAGCAGCTTGTACGACGATGAGCAGTTCTTC. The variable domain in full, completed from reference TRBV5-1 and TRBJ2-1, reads KAGVTQTPRYLIKTRGQQVTLSCSPISGHRSVSWYQQTPGQGLQFLFEYFSETQRNKGNFPGRFSGRQFSNSRSEMNVSTLELGDSALYLCASSLYDDEQFFGPGTRLTVL.

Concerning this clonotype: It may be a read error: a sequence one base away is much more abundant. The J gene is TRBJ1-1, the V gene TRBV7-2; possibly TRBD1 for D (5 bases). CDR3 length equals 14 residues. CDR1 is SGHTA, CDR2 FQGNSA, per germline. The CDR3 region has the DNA TGTGTCAGCAGCCCGACCTGGGGGGGCACTGAAGCTTTCTTT. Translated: CVSSPTWGGTEAFF.

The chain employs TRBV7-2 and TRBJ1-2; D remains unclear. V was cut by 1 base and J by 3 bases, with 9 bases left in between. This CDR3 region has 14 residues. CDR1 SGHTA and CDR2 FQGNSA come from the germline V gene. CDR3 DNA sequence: TGTGCCAGCAGCTTAGGGTTAGGTGACTATGGCTACACCTTC. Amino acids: CASSLGLGDYGYTF.

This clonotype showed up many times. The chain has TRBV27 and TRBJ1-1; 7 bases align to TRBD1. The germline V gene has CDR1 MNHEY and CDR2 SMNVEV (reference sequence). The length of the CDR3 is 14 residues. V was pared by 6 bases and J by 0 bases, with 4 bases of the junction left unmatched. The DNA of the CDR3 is TGTGCCAGCAGCTTTACAGGGGTGAACACTGAAGCTTTCTTT. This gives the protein CASSFTGVNTEAFF.

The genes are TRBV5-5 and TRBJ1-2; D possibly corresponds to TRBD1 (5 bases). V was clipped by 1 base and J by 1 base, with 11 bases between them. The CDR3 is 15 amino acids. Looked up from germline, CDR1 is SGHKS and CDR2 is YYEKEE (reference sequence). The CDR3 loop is CASSLSWDFNYGYTF. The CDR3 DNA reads TGTGCCAGCAGCTTGTCTTGGGACTTTAACTATGGCTACACCTTC.

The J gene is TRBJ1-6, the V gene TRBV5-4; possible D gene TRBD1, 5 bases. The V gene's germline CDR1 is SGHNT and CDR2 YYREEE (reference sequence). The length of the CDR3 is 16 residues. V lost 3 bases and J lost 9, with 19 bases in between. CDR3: CASSSLFGGFASPLHF. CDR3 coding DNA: TGTGCCAGCAGCTCGCTTTTTGGGGGTTTCGCTTCACCCCTCCACTTT.

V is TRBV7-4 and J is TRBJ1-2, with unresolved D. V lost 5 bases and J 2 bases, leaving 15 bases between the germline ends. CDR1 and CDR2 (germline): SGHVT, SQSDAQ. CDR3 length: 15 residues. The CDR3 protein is CASSPPKTINYGYTF. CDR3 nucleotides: TGTGCCAGCAGCCCTCCTAAGACGATCAACTATGGCTACACCTTC.

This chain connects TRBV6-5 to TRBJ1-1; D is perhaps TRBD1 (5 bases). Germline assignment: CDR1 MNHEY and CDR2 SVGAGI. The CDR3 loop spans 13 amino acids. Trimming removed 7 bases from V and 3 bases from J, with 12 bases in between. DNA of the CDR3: TGTGCCAGCACCTCGTTGGGGGACACTGAAGCTTTCTTT. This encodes CASTSLGDTEAFF.

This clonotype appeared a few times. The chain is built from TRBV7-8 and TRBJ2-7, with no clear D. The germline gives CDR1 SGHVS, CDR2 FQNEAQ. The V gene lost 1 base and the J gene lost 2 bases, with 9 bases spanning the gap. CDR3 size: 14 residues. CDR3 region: CASSLDWGTYEQYV. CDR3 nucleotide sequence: TGTGCCAGCAGCTTAGACTGGGGAACCTACGAGCAGTACGTC.

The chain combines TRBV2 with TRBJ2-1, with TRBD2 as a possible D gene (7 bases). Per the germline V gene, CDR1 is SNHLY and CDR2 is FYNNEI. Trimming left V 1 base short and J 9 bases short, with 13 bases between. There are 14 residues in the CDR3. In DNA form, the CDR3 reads TGTGCCAGCAGTGAAGGGCAGGGGAGGGGTGAGCAGTTCTTC. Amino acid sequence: CASSEGQGRGEQFF. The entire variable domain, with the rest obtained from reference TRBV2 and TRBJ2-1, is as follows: EPEVTQTPSHQVTQMGQEVILRCVPISNHLYFYWYRQILGQKVEFLVSFYNNEISEKSEIFDDQFSVERPDGSNFTLKIRSTKLEDSAMYFCASSEGQGRGEQFFGPGTRLTVL.

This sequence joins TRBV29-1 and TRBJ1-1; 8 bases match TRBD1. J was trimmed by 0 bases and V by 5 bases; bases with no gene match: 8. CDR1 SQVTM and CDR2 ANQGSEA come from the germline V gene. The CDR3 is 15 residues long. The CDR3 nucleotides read TGCAGCGTTTGGGGGGGCAGGGGGCTGAACACTGAAGCTTTCTTT. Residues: CSVWGGRGLNTEAFF.

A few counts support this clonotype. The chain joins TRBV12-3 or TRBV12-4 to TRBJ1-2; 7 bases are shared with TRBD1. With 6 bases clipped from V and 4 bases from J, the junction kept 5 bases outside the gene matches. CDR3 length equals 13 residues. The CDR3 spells CASRAGTVYGYTF. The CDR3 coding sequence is TGTGCCAGCAGGGCCGGGACAGTCTATGGCTACACCTTC.

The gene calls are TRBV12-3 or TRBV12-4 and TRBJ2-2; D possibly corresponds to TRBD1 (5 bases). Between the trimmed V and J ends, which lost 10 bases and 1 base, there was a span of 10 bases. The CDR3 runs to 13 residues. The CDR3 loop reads CATIQGNTGELFF. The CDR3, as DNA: TGTGCCACCATCCAGGGGAACACCGGGGAGCTGTTTTTT.

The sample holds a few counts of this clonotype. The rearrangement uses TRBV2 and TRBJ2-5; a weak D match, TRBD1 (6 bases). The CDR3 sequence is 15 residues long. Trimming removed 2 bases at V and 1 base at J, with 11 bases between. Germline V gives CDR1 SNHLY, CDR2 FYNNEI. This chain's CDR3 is CASSEQTGSQETQYF. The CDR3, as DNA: TGTGCCAGCAGTGAACAAACAGGGAGCCAAGAGACCCAGTACTTC.

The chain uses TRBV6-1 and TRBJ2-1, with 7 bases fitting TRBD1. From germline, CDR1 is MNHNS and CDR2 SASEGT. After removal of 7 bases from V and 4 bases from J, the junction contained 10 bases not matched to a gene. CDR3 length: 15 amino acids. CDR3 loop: CASKIDQDRYNEQFF. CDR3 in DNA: TGTGCCAGCAAGATCGACCAGGACAGGTACAATGAGCAGTTCTTC.

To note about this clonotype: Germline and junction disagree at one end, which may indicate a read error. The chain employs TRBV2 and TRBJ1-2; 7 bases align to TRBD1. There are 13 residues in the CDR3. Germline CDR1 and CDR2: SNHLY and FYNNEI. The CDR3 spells CAILTGKVYDYTF. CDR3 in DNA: TGTGCCATTTTGACAGGGAAGGTTTATGACTACACCTTC.

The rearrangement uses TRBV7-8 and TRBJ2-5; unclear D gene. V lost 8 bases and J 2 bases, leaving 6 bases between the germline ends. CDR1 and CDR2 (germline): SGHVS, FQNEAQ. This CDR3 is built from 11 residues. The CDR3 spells CASGLQETQYF. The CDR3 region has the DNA TGTGCCAGCGGGCTTCAAGAGACCCAGTACTTC.

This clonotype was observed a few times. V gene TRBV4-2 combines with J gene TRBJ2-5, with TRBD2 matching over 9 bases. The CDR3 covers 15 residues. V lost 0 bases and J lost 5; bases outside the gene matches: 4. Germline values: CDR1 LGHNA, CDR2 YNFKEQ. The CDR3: CASSQDGSGGETQYF. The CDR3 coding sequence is TGTGCCAGCAGCCAAGATGGAAGCGGGGGGGAGACCCAGTACTTC.